This T cell receptor (beta chain) was retrieved from a study of CD8+ T cells in alopecia areata. Findings of the study overall: Scalp data also include sequences from resident alphabeta T cells of normal skin. The study found TCR sharing across patients less clear than in mice, possibly for HLA reasons.

Reverse transcribed after extraction, RNA yielded cDNA as the sequencing template. Produced via immunoSEQ multiplex PCR; TCRdb's table is partial and in-frame only. The repertoire holds about 200,000 clones, with more than 50% as singletons. Notes on this clone: Its antigen is currently unknown. The sample has other DNA sequences that encode this CDR3 too.

Sequencing was done on a sample of CD8+ T cells sorted from blood. The origin of this receptor is a human donor in good health.

This CDR3 reads CASSLEGSGNTIYF. DNA for the CDR3: TGTGCCAGCAGCTTGGAGGGCTCTGGAAACACCATATATTTT. V gene TRBV5-6 combines with J gene TRBJ1-3; D is undetermined. There are 14 residues in the CDR3. Germline values: CDR1 SGHDT, CDR2 YYEEEE. V dropped 0 bases and J dropped 0 bases, with 4 bases sitting between them.